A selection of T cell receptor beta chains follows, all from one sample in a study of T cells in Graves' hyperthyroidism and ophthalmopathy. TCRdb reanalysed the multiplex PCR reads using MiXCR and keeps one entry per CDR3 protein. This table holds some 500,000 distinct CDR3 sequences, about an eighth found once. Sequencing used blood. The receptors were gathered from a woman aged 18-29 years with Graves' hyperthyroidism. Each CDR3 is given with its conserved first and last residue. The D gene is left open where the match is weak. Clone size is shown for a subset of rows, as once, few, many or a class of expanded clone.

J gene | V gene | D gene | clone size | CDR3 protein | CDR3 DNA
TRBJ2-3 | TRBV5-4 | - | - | CASSLEESTDTQYF | TGTGCCAGCAGCCTAGAGGAGAGCACAGATACGCAGTATTTT
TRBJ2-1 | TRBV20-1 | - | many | CSARDAVGSYNEQFF | TGCAGTGCTAGAGACGCGGTTGGCTCCTACAATGAGCAGTTCTTC
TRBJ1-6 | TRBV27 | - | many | CASSLDLLSSYNSPLHF | TGTGCCAGCAGTTTAGACTTACTGAGCTCCTATAATTCACCCCTCCACTTT
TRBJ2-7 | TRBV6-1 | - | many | CASSEALSLAQSYEQYF | TGTGCCAGCAGTGAAGCGCTCTCGTTGGCGCAGTCCTACGAGCAGTACTTC
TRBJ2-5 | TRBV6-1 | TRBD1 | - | CASSTFDGGQGQETQYF | TGTGCCAGCAGTACCTTTGACGGGGGACAGGGGCAAGAGACCCAGTACTTC
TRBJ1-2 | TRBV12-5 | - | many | CASGLLGAWTGGYTF | TGTGCTAGTGGTTTGCTAGGGGCCTGGACGGGTGGCTACACCTTC
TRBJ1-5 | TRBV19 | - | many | CASKEPGGNQPQHF | TGTGCCAGTAAGGAGCCTGGGGGCAATCAGCCCCAGCATTTT
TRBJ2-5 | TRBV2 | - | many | CASRESGGGQETQYF | TGTGCCAGCAGAGAAAGCGGAGGCGGCCAAGAGACCCAGTACTTC
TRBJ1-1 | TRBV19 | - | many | CASSVIQGNTEAFF | TGTGCCAGTAGCGTAATTCAGGGGAACACTGAAGCTTTCTTT
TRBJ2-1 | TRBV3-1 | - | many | CASSQVTGFSNEQFF | TGTGCCAGCAGCCAAGTCACGGGGTTTTCCAATGAGCAGTTCTTC
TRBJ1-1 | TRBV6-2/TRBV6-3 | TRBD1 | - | CASSRFPRQGTEAFF | TGTGCCAGCAGTCGCTTTCCTCGACAGGGGACTGAAGCTTTCTTT
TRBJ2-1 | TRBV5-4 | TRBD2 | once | CASSLGDYDNEQFF | TGTGCCAGCAGCTTGGGGGACTATGACAATGAGCAGTTCTTC
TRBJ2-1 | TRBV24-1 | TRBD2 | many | CATSATSGGSNEQFF | TGTGCCACCAGTGCCACAAGCGGGGGGAGCAATGAGCAGTTCTTC
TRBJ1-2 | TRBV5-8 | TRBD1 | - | CASGRPGGYYGYTF | TGTGCCAGCGGGCGCCCAGGGGGGTACTATGGCTACACCTTC
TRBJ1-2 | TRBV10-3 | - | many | CAISEGQTNYGYTF | TGTGCCATCAGTGAGGGACAGACTAACTATGGCTACACCTTC
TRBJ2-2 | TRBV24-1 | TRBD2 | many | CATSDSPGTSGSPAGELFF | TGTGCCACCAGTGATTCGCCCGGGACTAGCGGGAGCCCCGCCGGGGAGCTGTTTTTT
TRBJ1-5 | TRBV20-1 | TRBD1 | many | CSAKGTGARNQPQHF | TGCAGTGCTAAGGGGACAGGGGCCCGAAATCAGCCCCAGCATTTT
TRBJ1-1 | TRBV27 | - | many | CASSPFGRMNTEAFF | TGTGCCAGCAGTCCCTTCGGACGGATGAACACTGAAGCTTTCTTT
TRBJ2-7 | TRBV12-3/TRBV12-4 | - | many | CASSLRQGPYEQYF | TGTGCCAGCAGTTTAAGGCAGGGACCCTACGAGCAGTACTTC
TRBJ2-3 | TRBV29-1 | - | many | CSVEKGDTDTQYF | TGCAGCGTTGAGAAGGGGGACACAGATACGCAGTATTTT
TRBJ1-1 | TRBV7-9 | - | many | CASSSGRGLEAFF | TGTGCCAGCAGCTCTGGCAGGGGACTTGAAGCTTTCTTT
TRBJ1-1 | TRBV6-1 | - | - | CASRGNRAITEAFF | TGTGCCAGCAGGGGGAACCGGGCGATCACTGAAGCTTTCTTT
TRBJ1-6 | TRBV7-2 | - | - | CASSLVTNNSPLHF | TGTGCCAGCAGCTTAGTGACAAATAATTCACCCCTCCACTTT
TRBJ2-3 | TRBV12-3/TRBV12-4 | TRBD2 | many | CASSATSGRGYTQYF | TGTGCCAGCAGCGCGACTAGCGGGAGGGGATATACGCAGTATTTT